This T cell receptor beta chain was captured by sequencing in a study of Graves' ophthalmopathy and Graves' hyperthyroidism. Overall study context: Before any treatment was given, at initial diagnosis, peripheral blood was collected.

From RNA, the CDR3 regions of TCR beta chains were amplified and sequenced. HTBI primers served in a first-round RT-PCR, which a second-round multiplex PCR followed. A single record per CDR3 protein comes from TCRdb applying MiXCR to the multiplex PCR reads. The sample lists 40,000 to 45,000 distinct CDR3 sequences; 52% were seen once. There are many counts of this clonotype. Because it lacks the conserved phenylalanine or tryptophan at the end, this CDR3 is likely a read error. V lost 9 bases and J lost 2; bases outside the gene matches: 8. This CDR3 has 14 amino acids. Germline V CDR1 and CDR2: ENHRY, SYGVKD. Having ophthalmopathy, the donors showed moderate-to-severe activity, CAS ≥3 and NOSPECS ≥4, with disease lasting under 3 months. Exclusion applied to patients with other autoimmune diseases, uncontrolled infections, pregnancy or lactation. Orbital computed tomography, thyroid ultrasound, TRAb, serum thyroxine and clinical symptoms formed the basis of diagnosis.

The clonotype comes from an adult man with Graves' ophthalmopathy. This sequence joins TRBV10-3 and TRBJ2-3, with TRBD1 matching 7 bases. The sample consisted of peripheral blood. The DNA of the CDR3 is TGTGCCATAAAAGACAGGGTAAACACAGATACGCAGTATCTT. Translation gives CAIKDRVNTDTQYL.